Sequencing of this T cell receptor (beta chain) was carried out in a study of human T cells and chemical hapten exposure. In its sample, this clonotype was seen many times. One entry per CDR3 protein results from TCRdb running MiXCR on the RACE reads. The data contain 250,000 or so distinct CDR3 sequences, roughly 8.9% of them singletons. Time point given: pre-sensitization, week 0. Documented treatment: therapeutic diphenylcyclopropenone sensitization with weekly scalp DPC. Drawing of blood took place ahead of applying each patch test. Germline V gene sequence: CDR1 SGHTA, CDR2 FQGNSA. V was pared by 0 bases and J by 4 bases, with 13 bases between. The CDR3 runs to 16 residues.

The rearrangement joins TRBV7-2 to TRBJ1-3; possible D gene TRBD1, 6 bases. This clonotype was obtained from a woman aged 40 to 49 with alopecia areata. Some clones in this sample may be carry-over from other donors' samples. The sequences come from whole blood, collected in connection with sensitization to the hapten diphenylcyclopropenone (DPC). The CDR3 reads CASSLALAGTGNTIYF. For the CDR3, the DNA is TGTGCCAGCAGCTTAGCCCTCGCAGGGACAGGAAACACCATATATTTT.